These T cell receptor beta chains were read from a single sample in a study of blood T cell repertoires in COVID-19. This table comes from immunoSEQ multiplex PCR, and its TCRdb copy is limited to in-frame clones, with some not included. The data contain 150,000 to 200,000 clones, about 80% of them singletons. Sample: peripheral blood. The source is a human donor in a cohort sampled during active COVID-19. CDR3s include the opening cysteine and the closing phenylalanine or tryptophan. Fields, in order: V gene, clone size, J gene, D gene, CDR3 DNA, CDR3 protein. A D gene is named only where the DNA matches it firmly. Size values are once, few and many counts, or a class for expanded clones, and some rows have none.

TRBV5-1	NA	TRBJ2-7	TRBD2	TGCGCCAGCAGCGCAACTAGCGGGGGAACCTACGAGCAGTACTTC	CASSATSGGTYEQYF
TRBV7-3	NA	TRBJ1-1	TRBD1	TGTGCCAGCAGCTCGGGACAGGGAATGGGCACTGAAGCTTTCTTT	CASSSGQGMGTEAFF
TRBV5-1	once	TRBJ1-2	NA	TGCGCCAGCAGCACGGGCCCGGGGGTGGTTGGCTACACCTTC	CASSTGPGVVGYTF
TRBV19	NA	TRBJ1-5	NA	TGTGCCAGTACCCCCCGGCCCGGGGATCAGCCCCAGCATTTT	CASTPRPGDQPQHF
TRBV5-4	NA	TRBJ2-3	TRBD2	TGTGCCAGCAGCTTGACTAGCGGGGGGGATACGCAGTATTTT	CASSLTSGGDTQYF
TRBV5-6	NA	TRBJ1-2	TRBD1	TGTGCCAGCAGCTTGGCGGCCCAGACAGGGTCGGTAGGCTACACCTTC	CASSLAAQTGSVGYTF
TRBV5-1	NA	TRBJ2-3	TRBD2	TGCGCCAGCAGCTTGAACCCCCTAGCGGGGGGCTTCACAGATACGCAGTATTTT	CASSLNPLAGGFTDTQYF
TRBV5-4	NA	TRBJ2-3	NA	TGTGCCAGCAGCTCCGTAACTAGCACAGATACGCAGTATTTT	CASSSVTSTDTQYF
TRBV27	NA	TRBJ2-1	TRBD2	TGTGCCAGCAGCCCCTTCGAACTAGCGGTGGCCTCCAATGAGCAGTTCTTC	CASSPFELAVASNEQFF
TRBV6-5	once	TRBJ2-2	TRBD2	TGTGCCAGCAGTCGGGGGGCCGGGGAGCTGTTTTTT	CASSRGAGELFF
TRBV7-8	NA	TRBJ2-7	TRBD1	TGTGCCAGCAGCTCTCTGGACAGGGTCCTTCCCGAGCAGTACTTC	CASSSLDRVLPEQYF
TRBV18	once	TRBJ1-2	TRBD1	TGTGCCAGCTCACCACCCACAGGGGGCCACTATGGCTACACCTTC	CASSPPTGGHYGYTF
TRBV10-3	NA	TRBJ2-7	NA	TGTGCCATCAGTGAGAACCAGGGGTCCTACGAGCAGTACTTC	CAISENQGSYEQYF
TRBV4-1	NA	TRBJ2-3	NA	TGCGCCAGCAACCCTCAAGCCGGGGATACGCAGTATTTT	CASNPQAGDTQYF
TRBV19	once	TRBJ1-1	TRBD1	TGTGCCAGTAGTACGTCAGACAGGGGTGGTACTGAAGCTTTCTTT	CASSTSDRGGTEAFF
TRBV9	NA	TRBJ2-2	TRBD2	TGTGCCAGCAGCGCACTAGCGGGGGGATTCACGAACACCGGGGAGCTGTTTTTT	CASSALAGGFTNTGELFF
TRBV6-6	NA	TRBJ1-2	TRBD1	TGTGCCAGCAGTTTCCCCGGGACAGGTTATGGCTACACCTTC	CASSFPGTGYGYTF
TRBV30	NA	TRBJ1-1	TRBD1	TGTGCCTGGAGGCGGGGACAGCCTATGAACACTGAAGCTTTCTTT	CAWRRGQPMNTEAFF
TRBV7-3	NA	TRBJ2-3	NA	TGTGCCAGCAGCTTAATACTCGCGGATACGCAGTATTTT	CASSLILADTQYF
TRBV6-5	NA	TRBJ1-1	TRBD1	TGTGCCAGCAGTTACTACAGGGGTAACACTGAAGCTTTCTTT	CASSYYRGNTEAFF
TRBV9	once	TRBJ2-3	TRBD1	TGTGCCAGCAGCGCAGGACAGGGCACAGATACGCAGTATTTT	CASSAGQGTDTQYF
TRBV7-2	NA	TRBJ1-1	NA	TGTGCCAGCAGCTTAGATGCGGACTCCGGGGTTGAAGCTTTCTTT	CASSLDADSGVEAFF
TRBV2	NA	TRBJ2-7	NA	TGTGCCAGCAGTGCGGATATAGCGGTCCACGAGCAGTACTTC	CASSADIAVHEQYF
TRBV2	NA	TRBJ1-5	TRBD1	TGTGCCAGCAGTGGGTCCAGGGGGAATCAGCCCCAGCATTTT	CASSGSRGNQPQHF
TRBV7-9	NA	TRBJ1-2	NA	TGTGCCAGCAGCTTAGCGGCAGATTATAACTATGGCTACACCTTC	CASSLAADYNYGYTF
TRBV11-2	NA	TRBJ2-1	TRBD2	TGTGCCAGCAGCTCCCCTCGGGGACTAGCATACAATGAGCAGTTCTTC	CASSSPRGLAYNEQFF
TRBV5-5	NA	TRBJ1-2	NA	TGTGCCAGCAGCTTGGCGAGGGAAGATGTGATGGCCTACACCTTC	CASSLAREDVMAYTF
TRBV24-1	NA	TRBJ1-5	TRBD1	TGTGCCACCAGTCGACAGGGGGAACGGCCCCAGCATTTT	CATSRQGERPQHF
TRBV19	NA	TRBJ1-5	NA	TGTGCCAGTAGACAAGGACAACTGGGTCAGCCCCAGCATTTT	CASRQGQLGQPQHF
TRBV5-6	NA	TRBJ2-7	TRBD1	TGTGCCAGCAGCTTACAGGGGGCTTCCTACGAGCAGTACTTC	CASSLQGASYEQYF